Listed here are 7 T cell receptor beta chains from one sample, sequenced in a study of CD8 T cells in Susac syndrome. RNA in amounts of roughly 0.45 to 1 ug was reverse transcribed with random hexamers. One entry per CDR3 protein, called by TCRdb with MiXCR from the immunoSEQ multiplex PCR reads. The table lists 180,000 or so distinct CDR3 sequences, 90% to 95% of them singletons. The sequencing sample was made of CD4+ T cells from PBMCs. All receptors derive from a human donor with multiple sclerosis.

This chain joins TRBV20-1 and TRBJ1-1; D perhaps matches TRBD1 (6 bases). The V end was cut by 5 bases, the J end by 0 bases, with 16 bases between. CDR1 and CDR2 (germline): DFQATT, SNEGSKA (reference sequence). This CDR3 has 15 residues. The CDR3 DNA reads TGCAGTGCTTATGACAGGTCCTTTATGAACACTGAAGCTTTCTTT. Translated, it gives CSAYDRSFMNTEAFF.

The chain uses TRBV25-1 and TRBJ1-2; 9 positions agree with TRBD1. Per the germline V gene, CDR1 is MGHDK and CDR2 is SYGVNS. The CDR3 is made up of 15 amino acids. With 8 bases clipped from V and 8 bases from J, the junction kept 15 bases outside the gene matches. The CDR3 spells CASGRGGTGISGYTF. The CDR3 DNA sequence: TGTGCCAGCGGACGGGGGGGGACAGGGATCAGCGGCTACACCTTC.

This sequence joins TRBV29-1 and TRBJ1-1; D might be TRBD1 (5 bases). The CDR3 extends over 12 amino acids. V lost 5 bases to trimming and J lost 7 bases, with 14 bases between them. Germline V gene sequence: CDR1 SQVTM, CDR2 ANQGSEA. This CDR3 reads CSVFGQGIEAFF. The CDR3 DNA sequence: TGCAGCGTTTTTGGGCAGGGTATTGAAGCTTTCTTT.

The J gene is TRBJ1-2, the V gene TRBV12-3 or TRBV12-4, with D uncertain. The CDR3 runs 15 residues. The V end was cut by 1 base, the J end by 4 bases, with 13 bases between. The CDR3, as DNA: TGTGCCAGCAGTTTAGTCCGTCGGGCAGGCTATGGCTACACCTTC. Protein: CASSLVRRAGYGYTF.

The chain recombines TRBV30 with TRBJ2-2; no firm D call. This CDR3 region has 13 residues. In germline, CDR1 is GTSNPN, CDR2 SVGIG (reference sequence). Trimming removed 2 bases from V and 0 bases from J, with 4 bases in between. The CDR3 sequence is CAWSQPNTGELFF. The CDR3, as DNA: TGTGCCTGGAGTCAACCGAACACCGGGGAGCTGTTTTTT.

The gene calls are TRBV30 and TRBJ1-1; D is unclear. V was trimmed by 2 bases and J by 7 bases, leaving 11 bases between them. The CDR3 is made up of 12 amino acids. The germline V gene encodes CDR1 GTSNPN and CDR2 SVGIG (reference sequence). The CDR3, as DNA: TGTGCCTGGAGTCTCACCCGGCTTGAAGCTTTCTTT. It translates to CAWSLTRLEAFF.

This clonotype was picked up one time. The gene calls are TRBV20-1 and TRBJ2-5, with D possibly matching TRBD1 (6 bases). CDR3 length equals 14 residues. Germline CDR1 and CDR2: DFQATT and SNEGSKA (reference sequence). Trimming took 6 bases from V and 2 from J, leaving 16 bases between them. This chain's CDR3 is CSATRRGRQETQYF. CDR3 sequence (DNA): TGCAGTGCCACCCGCAGGGGTCGACAAGAGACCCAGTACTTC.